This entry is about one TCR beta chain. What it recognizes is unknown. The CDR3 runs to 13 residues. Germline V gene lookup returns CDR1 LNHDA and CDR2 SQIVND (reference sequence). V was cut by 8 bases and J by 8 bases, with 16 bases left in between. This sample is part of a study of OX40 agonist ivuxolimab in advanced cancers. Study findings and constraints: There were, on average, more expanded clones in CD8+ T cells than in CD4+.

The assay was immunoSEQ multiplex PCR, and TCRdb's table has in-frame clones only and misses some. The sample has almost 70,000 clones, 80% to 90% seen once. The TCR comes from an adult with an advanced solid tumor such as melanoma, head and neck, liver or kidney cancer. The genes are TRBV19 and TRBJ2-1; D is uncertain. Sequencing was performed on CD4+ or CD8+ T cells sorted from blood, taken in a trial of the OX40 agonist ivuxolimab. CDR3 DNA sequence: TGTGCCAGTGGTAGGTTGGGCGAGGATGAGCAGTTCTTC. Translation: CASGRLGEDEQFF.